The T cell receptor (beta chain) under discussion was sequenced for a study of OX40 agonist ivuxolimab in advanced cancers. General observations from the study: Some nonresponders likewise displayed low normalized T-cell clonal expansion.

TCRdb's copy holds only in-frame clones and misses some; the assay was immunoSEQ multiplex PCR. The sample includes roughly 77,000 clones, around 85% of them seen just once. In regard to this clone: The antigen remains undetermined.

The CDR3 consists of 15 residues. Germline V CDR1 and CDR2: SGDLS, YYNGEE. Unmatched junction bases numbered 4, after V lost 2 bases and J lost 4 bases. Here the sequenced sample was CD4+ or CD8+ T cells sorted from blood, taken in a trial of the OX40 agonist ivuxolimab. The sequence derives from an adult with an advanced solid tumor such as melanoma, head and neck, liver or kidney cancer. The chain employs TRBV9 and TRBJ2-5, with 11 bases matching TRBD2. CDR3 nucleotides: TGTGCCAGCAGCGTCCTGACTAGCGGGGTAGAGACCCAGTACTTC. Amino acid sequence: CASSVLTSGVETQYF.